The 32 T cell receptor beta chains listed next were all sequenced from one sample in a study of blood T cell repertoires in COVID-19. The repertoire was sequenced with immunoSEQ multiplex PCR; TCRdb's copy has only in-frame clones and lacks some. The top ten hold roughly 1.9% of the sample, which has 100,000 to 110,000 clones, approximately 93% seen once. The sample taken for sequencing was peripheral blood. The origin of the receptors is a man aged 45-60 years with active COVID-19.

The CDR3 DNA follows: TGTGCCAGCAGCCTCACCCCCGGACTAGCGGGGACCAATGAGCAGTTCTTC. Translated: CASSLTPGLAGTNEQFF. The V call is TRBV9, the J call TRBJ2-1, with 12 bases lining up with TRBD2. The CDR3 loop spans 17 amino acids. V lost 4 bases to trimming and J lost 6 bases; unmatched junction nucleotides: 11. Germline V gene data show CDR1 as SGDLS and CDR2 as YYNGEE.

The J gene is TRBJ1-2, the V gene TRBV7-9, with 10 bases identical to TRBD1. This CDR3 has 17 amino acids. The germline gives CDR1 SEHNR, CDR2 FQNEAQ (reference sequence). V trimming: 8 bases; J trimming: 2 bases; junction bases outside the gene matches: 14. In DNA, the CDR3 is TGTGCCAGCGGGGGCGGGACAGGGGATCATCAGAACTATGGCTACACCTTC. Its protein is CASGGGTGDHQNYGYTF.

The chain recombines TRBV19 with TRBJ1-1; 11 positions agree with TRBD1. The CDR3 is 14 amino acids. V gave up 7 bases and J gave up 10 bases; unmatched junction bases: 11. The germline CDR1 and CDR2 sequences are LNHDA and SQIVND (reference sequence). The CDR3 sequence is CASTGGQGAFVAFF. The CDR3 DNA is TGTGCCAGTACCGGAGGACAGGGGGCCTTTGTAGCTTTCTTT. The whole variable domain, filled in from reference TRBV19 and TRBJ1-1, reads DGGITQSPKYLFRKEGQNVTLSCEQNLNHDAMYWYRQDPGQGLRLIYYSQIVNDFQKGDIAEGYSVSREKKESFPLTVTSAQKNPTAFYLCASTGGQGAFVAFFGQGTRLTVV.

The chain joins TRBV7-2 to TRBJ1-6; D unresolved. Germline V gene lookup returns CDR1 SGHTA and CDR2 FQGNSA. The CDR3 length is 15 residues. V lost 1 base and J 9 bases, leaving 13 bases between the germline ends. Here the CDR3 reads CASSLEDFGFSPLHF. DNA of the CDR3: TGTGCCAGCAGCTTAGAAGATTTCGGTTTTTCACCCCTCCACTTT.

The V call is TRBV3-1 (or the pseudogene TRBV3-2), the J call TRBJ1-1; TRBD1 is a possible D gene (5 bases). Per the germline V gene, CDR1 is LGHDT and CDR2 is YNNKEL (reference sequence). V was pared by 1 base and J by 5 bases, with 11 bases between. The CDR3 has 14 residues. CDR3 loop: CASSQGGGWTEAFF. CDR3 nucleotides: TGTGCCAGCAGCCAAGGGGGGGGTTGGACTGAAGCTTTCTTT.

CDR3 residues: CASSAGLAVPSYEQYV. The CDR3, as DNA: TGTGCCAGCAGTGCCGGACTAGCCGTGCCCTCCTACGAGCAGTACGTC. The V gene is TRBV6-1, the J gene TRBJ2-7; 8 bases agree with TRBD2. The CDR3 is 16 residues long. The ends lost 4 bases at V and 0 bases at J; junction bases unmatched: 8. From germline, CDR1 is MNHNS and CDR2 SASEGT.

J is TRBJ2-1 and V is TRBV27; TRBD2 aligns across 13 bases. The CDR3 covers 15 residues. In germline, CDR1 is MNHEY, CDR2 SMNVEV (reference sequence). Trimming took 2 bases from V and 5 from J; bases not matched to a gene: 0. CDR3 bases: TGTGCCAGCAGTTTAGGGACTAGCGGGAACAATGAGCAGTTCTTC. Protein product: CASSLGTSGNNEQFF.

CDR3 residues: CASKGERHTEAFF. The DNA for the CDR3 is TGTGCCAGCAAGGGGGAGAGGCACACTGAAGCTTTCTTT. The genes are TRBV2 and TRBJ1-1; D might be TRBD1 (6 bases). Trimming cost V 7 bases and J 3 bases, with 12 bases left between them. CDR1 and CDR2 (germline): SNHLY, FYNNEI. The CDR3 contains 13 residues.

V and J are TRBV19 and TRBJ2-7; 12 bases are a match to TRBD2. CDR1 and CDR2 from the germline V gene are LNHDA and SQIVND (reference sequence). This CDR3 region has 16 residues. The ends lost 6 bases at V and 1 base at J; junction bases unmatched: 7. CDR3 sequence reads: CASRLTSGGLSYEQYF. DNA of the CDR3: TGTGCCAGTAGACTAACTAGCGGGGGGCTATCCTACGAGCAGTACTTC.

The V gene is TRBV20-1, the J gene TRBJ1-5; a possible D gene is TRBD1 (6 bases). This CDR3 is built from 15 residues. Germline V gives CDR1 DFQATT, CDR2 SNEGSKA (reference sequence). Trimming removed 3 bases from V and 9 bases from J, with 21 bases in between. The CDR3 loop is CSASSRQGYYAPQHF. The CDR3 coding sequence is TGCAGTGCTAGTAGCCGGCAGGGGTATTATGCGCCCCAGCATTTT.

CDR3 bases: TGTGCCAGCAGTCCCGCCGGGGCTAGCGAGTACAATGAGCAGTTCTTC. It codes for CASSPAGASEYNEQFF. This chain links TRBV27 with TRBJ2-1, with D possibly TRBD2 on 6 matching bases. Germline CDR1 reads MNHEY; CDR2 reads SMNVEV (reference sequence). This CDR3 region has 16 residues. Trimming removed 5 bases at V and 4 bases at J, with 18 bases between.

The chain joins TRBV18 to TRBJ1-2; D perhaps matches TRBD1 (6 bases). Germline values: CDR1 KGHSH, CDR2 LQKENI. CDR3 size: 14 residues. The V end was cut by 3 bases, the J end by 6 bases, with 14 bases between. The DNA for the CDR3 is TGTGCCAGCTCACCTGCTTGGACAGTGAATGGCTACACCTTC. This codes for CASSPAWTVNGYTF.

This rearrangement joins TRBV10-2 to TRBJ2-3; 8 positions agree with TRBD2. V gave up 5 bases and J gave up 0 bases; unmatched junction bases: 7. The CDR3 sequence is 16 residues long. The germline V gene has CDR1 WSHSY and CDR2 SAAADI. The CDR3 reads CASSSLAETSTDTQYF. CDR3 nucleotide sequence: TGCGCCAGCAGTTCACTAGCGGAAACTAGCACAGATACGCAGTATTTT.

Points on this clone: A read error may produce the germline difference seen at one junction end. The V gene is TRBV28, the J gene TRBJ2-1; 11 nucleotides align to TRBD2. The CDR3 extends over 15 amino acids. Germline-derived CDR1 and CDR2 are MDHEN and SYDVKM. CDR3 sequence reads: CASSNSGRAYNEQFF. The CDR3 DNA follows: TGTGCCAGCAGCAATAGCGGGAGGGCCTATAATGAGCAGTTCTTC.

CDR3 coding DNA: TGTGCCAGCAGCTTAGGGACTTTAAGGGCCCAGACCCAGTACTTC. Translated, it gives CASSLGTLRAQTQYF. The chain joins TRBV7-2 to TRBJ2-5; a possible D gene is TRBD2 (5 bases). Germline CDR1 SGHTA, CDR2 FQGNSA. This CDR3 is 15 amino acids long. Trimming pared 1 base from V and 6 bases from J, leaving 15 bases between.

The chain joins TRBV4-1 to TRBJ1-1; D is perhaps TRBD1 (5 bases). Between the trimmed V and J ends, which lost 4 bases and 5 bases, there was a span of 11 bases. Germline-derived CDR1 and CDR2 are MGHRA and YSYEKL. This CDR3 contains 13 residues. CDR3 nucleotides: TGCGCCAGCAGCCCGGGGGGTGGGACTGAAGCTTTCTTT. It encodes CASSPGGGTEAFF.

V and J are TRBV6-6 and TRBJ2-1; D might be TRBD1 (5 bases). There are 16 residues in the CDR3. Germline V gene data show CDR1 as MNHNY and CDR2 as SVGAGI (reference sequence). V was shortened by 0 bases and J by 8 bases, with 17 bases between the two germline ends. The CDR3 protein is CASSYSGRGHAYEQFF. The CDR3 DNA reads as TGTGCCAGCAGTTACTCGGGAAGGGGCCATGCCTATGAGCAGTTCTTC.

The chain has TRBV10-1 and TRBJ2-2; 9 positions agree with TRBD1. After removal of 4 bases from V and 6 bases from J, the junction contained 12 bases not matched to a gene. The CDR3 spans 17 residues. Germline CDR1 WNHNN, CDR2 SYGVQD (reference sequence). The CDR3 protein is CASSARAGQGRAGELFF. The DNA for the CDR3 is TGCGCCAGCAGTGCCAGGGCGGGACAGGGTCGTGCCGGGGAGCTGTTTTTT.

CDR3 region: CASSEEFGHGASGNTIYF. The CDR3 DNA reads TGTGCCAGCAGTGAGGAATTTGGACACGGAGCCTCTGGAAACACCATATATTTT. J is TRBJ1-3 and V is TRBV6-1; TRBD1 might be the D (5 bases). V lost 3 bases, J lost 0 bases, and 18 bases lay in between. The CDR3 length is 18 residues. From germline, CDR1 is MNHNS and CDR2 SASEGT.

This clone was recorded once. The rearrangement links TRBV18 to TRBJ2-1, with a weak D call TRBD1 (5 bases). V was pared by 2 bases and J by 0 bases, with 11 bases between. The CDR3 consists of 16 residues. Per germline, CDR1 KGHSH and CDR2 LQKENI. The CDR3 DNA reads TGTGCCAGCTCACCAGGGGCGCCTAGCTCCTACAATGAGCAGTTCTTC. Protein sequence: CASSPGAPSSYNEQFF.

The gene calls are TRBV25-1 and TRBJ1-2, with a possible D match to TRBD1 (6 bases). The CDR3 covers 13 residues. Trimming took off 2 bases at V and 8 bases at J, with 12 bases between the two ends. CDR1 and CDR2 from the germline V gene are MGHDK and SYGVNS. CDR3 DNA sequence: TGTGCCAGCAGTGAACAGGGGAGTGGAGGCTACACCTTC. Encoded protein: CASSEQGSGGYTF.

The chain combines TRBV10-3 with TRBJ2-1; TRBD2 aligns across 9 bases. Germline V CDR1 and CDR2: ENHRY, SYGVKD. CDR3 size: 14 residues. Trimming removed 6 bases from V and 7 bases from J; junction bases left unmatched: 7. The CDR3 nucleotides read TGTGCCATCAGGCAGACTAGCGGAGAAAATGAGCAGTTCTTC. Protein: CAIRQTSGENEQFF.

The J gene is TRBJ2-2, the V gene TRBV2; 9 nucleotides match TRBD1. Trimming took 6 bases from V and 4 from J; bases not matched to a gene: 0. The CDR3 is 13 amino acids. Germline V gene sequence: CDR1 SNHLY, CDR2 FYNNEI. CDR3: CASRGQGTGELFF. The CDR3 DNA is TGTGCCAGCAGGGGACAGGGCACCGGGGAGCTGTTTTTT.

The table lists this clone with a count of one. The gene calls are TRBV6-1 and TRBJ2-3, with 10 nucleotides matching TRBD1. Germline V lookup: CDR1 MNHNS, CDR2 SASEGT. The CDR3 is 18 residues long. V shed 0 bases, J shed 5 bases, and the junction held 11 bases outside the gene matches. The DNA of the CDR3 is TGTGCCAGCAGTGAAGCGCTTCGGAGACAGGGGGCTTTAGATACGCAGTATTTT. This translates into CASSEALRRQGALDTQYF.

The sample holds one count of this clone. This sequence joins TRBV6-6 and TRBJ2-1; 7 bases agree with TRBD1. The germline V gene encodes CDR1 MNHNY and CDR2 SVGAGI (reference sequence). The CDR3 has 15 amino acids. Germline trimming cut 5 bases from V and 3 bases from J; bases unmatched to any gene: 7. This CDR3 reads CASSQPGQRYNEQFF. CDR3 bases: TGTGCCAGCAGTCAACCGGGACAGCGCTACAATGAGCAGTTCTTC.

This rearrangement joins TRBV7-6 to TRBJ2-1, with 8 bases fitting TRBD1. CDR3 length: 15 amino acids. With V trimmed by 3 bases and J by 4 bases, 5 bases remained unmatched. Germline lookup yields CDR1 SGHVS and CDR2 FNYEAQ. CDR3 sequence: CASSFDRGIYNEQFF. CDR3 nucleotide sequence: TGTGCCAGCAGCTTTGACAGGGGAATTTACAATGAGCAGTTCTTC.

There are a few counts of this clone. J is TRBJ1-2 and V is TRBV5-4; the match to TRBD1 covers 9 bases. The CDR3 has 15 residues. V lost 3 bases to trimming and J lost 4 bases; unmatched junction nucleotides: 7. The V gene's germline CDR1 is SGHNT and CDR2 YYREEE (reference sequence). CDR3 region: CASSSQGASGYGYTF. CDR3 DNA sequence: TGTGCCAGCAGCTCACAGGGGGCATCGGGCTATGGCTACACCTTC.

This chain connects TRBV2 to TRBJ1-4; TRBD1 matches at 11 bases. The CDR3 spans 15 residues. With 7 bases clipped from V and 3 bases from J, the junction kept 4 bases outside the gene matches. CDR1 is SNHLY and CDR2 is FYNNEI in the germline V gene. The CDR3 loop reads CASIGQGAANEKLFF. Written as DNA, the CDR3 is TGTGCCAGCATCGGACAGGGGGCGGCTAATGAAAAACTGTTTTTT.

The chain has TRBV10-2 and TRBJ1-1; possibly TRBD1 for D (5 bases). Trimming removed 3 bases at V and 4 bases at J, with 15 bases between. CDR1 and CDR2 (germline): WSHSY, SAAADI. The CDR3 loop spans 15 amino acids. The CDR3 nucleotides read TGCGCCAGCAGTGACTTAACGGGACTGGGCACTGAAGCTTTCTTT. Translating gives CASSDLTGLGTEAFF.

This sequence joins TRBV3-1 (or the pseudogene TRBV3-2) and TRBJ2-5; 7 bases are a match to TRBD2. Germline V gene lookup returns CDR1 LGHDT and CDR2 YNNKEL (reference sequence). Trimming at V came to 4 bases and at J to 2 bases, leaving 16 bases not matched to a gene. This CDR3 is 18 amino acids long. CDR3 loop: CASSPPGLIATGQETQYF. The CDR3 DNA reads as TGTGCCAGCAGCCCTCCGGGACTAATTGCGACGGGGCAAGAGACCCAGTACTTC.

The V gene is TRBV7-9, the J gene TRBJ2-3; 10 bases line up with TRBD1. The trim removed 5 bases at V and 4 bases at J, leaving 9 bases unmatched. Germline V gene sequence: CDR1 SEHNR, CDR2 FQNEAQ (reference sequence). The CDR3 totals 16 residues. CDR3 in amino acids: CASSPRTGGFADTQYF. The CDR3 DNA sequence: TGTGCCAGCAGCCCGAGGACAGGGGGGTTCGCAGATACGCAGTATTTT.

This CDR3 reads CASSANFGETQYF. CDR3 sequence (DNA): TGTGCCAGCAGTGCCAACTTCGGTGAGACCCAGTACTTC. The chain carries TRBV25-1 and TRBJ2-5; D remains unclear. Germline CDR1 MGHDK, CDR2 SYGVNS. CDR3 length equals 13 residues. Trimming took off 4 bases at V and 5 bases at J, with 11 bases between the two ends.